Listed below are T cell receptor beta chains from one sample, sequenced in a study of CD8+ T cells in alopecia areata. The method was immunoSEQ multiplex PCR; TCRdb's version includes in-frame clones alone and lacks a portion of them. The table includes approximately 150,000 clones, 85% to 90% detected once. The sequenced sample was CD8+ T cells sorted from blood, obtained at week 4, from a patient treated with tofacitinib. Receptor source: a human donor with alopecia areata. The CDR3 runs from the conserved cysteine through the conserved F or W. A D gene is named only where the DNA matches it firmly. A row's size may be missing; if present it is once, few, many or a size class.

NA TRBJ2-1 TRBV2 NA TGTGCCAGCAGAACGGACGGGAGCTCCTACAATGAGCAGTTCTTC CASRTDGSSYNEQFF
NA TRBJ2-7 TRBV7-6 NA TGTGCCAGCAGCTTAGCGGAGGACAGTTCCTACGAGCAGTACTTC CASSLAEDSSYEQYF
NA TRBJ2-7 TRBV27 TRBD1 TGTGCCAGCAGTCTCAGGACAGGCAAAGACTACGAGCAGTACTTC CASSLRTGKDYEQYF
NA TRBJ2-1 TRBV7-9 TRBD2 TGTGCCAGCAGCCCAGCAGGCGGGAGCTCCTACAATGAGCAGTTCTTC CASSPAGGSSYNEQFF
NA TRBJ2-7 TRBV6-4 TRBD1 TGTGCCAGCAGCCCCAACAGGGGGACCAACGAGCAGTACTTC CASSPNRGTNEQYF
NA TRBJ1-5 TRBV4-1 NA TGCGCCAGCAGCCACCAACAAGATAGCAATCAGCCCCAGCATTTT CASSHQQDSNQPQHF
NA TRBJ2-2 TRBV4-1 NA TGCGCCAGCAGCCAAGGACCCGTAGCGAACACCGGGGAGCTGTTTTTT CASSQGPVANTGELFF
NA TRBJ2-3 TRBV5-6 NA TGTGCCAGCAGCCCGGGCCTTGGGACAGATACGCAGTATTTT CASSPGLGTDTQYF
once TRBJ2-7 TRBV29-1 NA TGCAGCGTTAGGGACGGCGTCTCCTACGAGCAGTACTTC CSVRDGVSYEQYF
NA TRBJ2-3 TRBV7-9 NA TGTGCCAGCAGCCCACCGACTGGGAGGAGCACAGATACGCAGTATTTT CASSPPTGRSTDTQYF
few TRBJ2-1 TRBV7-8 NA TGTGCCAGCAGCTCACCCCGGGGGGCCGCGTACAATGAGCAGTTCTTC CASSSPRGAAYNEQFF
once TRBJ2-1 TRBV4-1 TRBD2 TGCGCCAGCAGCCAAGAGCCACTAGCGGAAACTTACAATGAGCAGTTCTTC CASSQEPLAETYNEQFF
once TRBJ2-7 TRBV6-5 NA TGTGCCAGCAGTTTCACCCGGCCCGGCGAGCAGTACTTC CASSFTRPGEQYF
NA TRBJ2-7 TRBV30 NA TGTGCCTGGAATAACCGGGACACGGCCTACGAGCAGTACTTC CAWNNRDTAYEQYF
NA TRBJ2-7 TRBV5-4 NA TGTGCCAGCAGCTTGAGGGGCGAGCAGTACTTC CASSLRGEQYF
NA TRBJ2-5 TRBV4-1 NA TGCGCCAGCAGCCAAGAACACCCTGTTGGCCAAGAGACCCAGTACTTC CASSQEHPVGQETQYF
NA TRBJ2-7 TRBV7-9 NA TGTGCCAGCAGCCAAATCCGAGGGCGAACGGCCCACGAGCAGTACTTC CASSQIRGRTAHEQYF
once TRBJ1-5 TRBV27 NA TGTGCCAGCAGTTTATCATACCAGGGGAATCAGCCCCAGCATTTT CASSLSYQGNQPQHF
NA TRBJ1-1 TRBV7-8 NA TGTGCCAGCAGCGCCGAAGGGCCGGCGGTGACTGAAGCTTTCTTT CASSAEGPAVTEAFF
NA TRBJ1-4 TRBV5-1 NA TGCGCCAGCAGCGGGGGCACAGGGATGATTGAAAAACTGTTTTTT CASSGGTGMIEKLFF